This T cell receptor beta chain originates from a study of T cell changes during pregnancy in multiple sclerosis. Generated by immunoSEQ multiplex PCR, the TCRdb table keeps only in-frame clones and is missing some. This sample has about 49,000 clones, with 85% to 95% found just once. Germline values: CDR1 MNHEY, CDR2 SMNVEV (reference sequence). After removal of 4 bases from V and 8 bases from J, the junction contained 10 bases not matched to a gene. This CDR3 region has 15 residues. The sample in question was CD8+ T cells from peripheral blood mononuclear cells, obtained before pregnancy. V is TRBV27 and J is TRBJ2-3, with TRBD2 matching 9 bases. This sequence was found in a female donor with multiple sclerosis, enrolled in a pregnancy study. CDR3 sequence reads: CASSSLAGSRGTQYF. The DNA for the CDR3 is TGTGCCAGCAGTTCCCTAGCGGGATCCCGGGGTACGCAGTATTTT.